Listed below are T cell receptor beta chains from one sample, sequenced in a study of OX40 agonist ivuxolimab in advanced cancers. Some clones are missing from TCRdb's copy, which holds only in-frame ones; the method was immunoSEQ multiplex PCR. The sample records over 65,000 clones, 75% to 90% being singletons. The starting material was CD4+ or CD8+ T cells sorted from blood, obtained in a trial of the OX40 agonist ivuxolimab. The receptors here all came from an adult with an advanced solid tumor such as melanoma, head and neck, liver or kidney cancer. CDR3s leave out the opening cysteine and the closing phenylalanine or tryptophan. The order of the fields is V gene, J gene, CDR3 protein.

TRBV5-1	NA	ASKADSAYEQY
TRBV19	TRBJ1-1	ASSIKGQLQNTEAF
TRBV14	TRBJ1-3	ASSNRGSSGNTIY
TRBV23-1	TRBJ2-3	ASSQVYRLEGGVAGDLGTDTQY
TRBV19	TRBJ1-5	ASSIGTGPNQPQH
TRBV7-3	TRBJ2-7	ASSLQAGHPYEQY
TRBV28	TRBJ2-2	ASSSYDRVGELF
TRBV19	TRBJ2-2	ASSSGTNTGELF
TRBV15	TRBJ1-1	ATSRDLTEAF
TRBV13	TRBJ2-5	ASSLGDRAREETQY
TRBV6-5	TRBJ1-6	ASSSWDSPLH
TRBV6-5	TRBJ1-4	ASSYDRGSTGKLF
TRBV7-9	TRBJ2-1	ASSSRDLRFGNEQF
TRBV5-1	TRBJ1-5	ASSLGLGNQPQH
TRBV15	TRBJ1-3	ATSRDVGKSGTIY
TRBV25-1	TRBJ1-6	ASTYGGYNSPLH
TRBV2	TRBJ2-2	ASRSSNTGELF
TRBV28	TRBJ1-5	ASSPNRGLGSNQPQH
TRBV21-1	TRBJ1-5	ASSKVGDRLLPNRPQH
TRBV11-2	TRBJ2-2	ASSLKTGGIIAGELF
TRBV5-1	TRBJ2-2	ASSLDRGPGELF
TRBV11-2	TRBJ2-7	ASSLALRRSEQY
TRBV27	TRBJ2-3	ASSPRPPGTSGRATTDTQY
TRBV10-3	TRBJ1-3	AIRDFSGPSGNTIY
TRBV29-1	TRBJ1-5	SVQGNNQPQH
TRBV7-3	TRBJ1-2	ASSSQGAPDYGYT
TRBV11-2	TRBJ1-4	ASSFTASSEKLF
TRBV7-3	TRBJ2-5	ASSQGLAGGEETQY
TRBV9	TRBJ2-2	ASSSRLASSGELF
TRBV18	TRBJ1-5	ASSPGQYNQPQH
TRBV4-1	TRBJ1-5	ASSQAHRSNQPQH
TRBV28	TRBJ2-5	ASSAPGPSQETQY
TRBV7-2	TRBJ2-2	ASSSGPATGELF
TRBV2	TRBJ2-1	ASRRRVLRSSYNEQF
TRBV9	TRBJ2-1	ASSVAMNQLYNEQF
TRBV6-5	TRBJ2-7	ASSYPPEQY
TRBV6-1	TRBJ2-7	ASSTVEQY
TRBV15	TRBJ1-1	ATSRGGQGLIEAF
TRBV30	TRBJ1-3	AWSRVSGNTIY
TRBV7-2	TRBJ2-7	ASSPAVGEQY
TRBV7-2	TRBJ2-2	ASSLRQGLGTGELF
TRBV7-8	TRBJ1-5	ASSLQGVGNQPQH
TRBV6-5	TRBJ2-4	ASSYSGARAKNIQY
TRBV7-3	TRBJ1-2	ASSHGPSGAGSYGYT